The clone carrying this T cell receptor (beta chain) was seen more than once but under ten times. Its antigen is undetermined. One entry per CDR3 protein, called by TCRdb with MiXCR from the multiplex PCR reads. Of under 300,000 distinct CDR3 sequences in the sample, under 40% were seen once. These data are taken from a study of breast tumors, draining lymph nodes, adjacent tissues. Study-wide results and limits: The lymph node origin of tumor T cells was framed as consistent with a hypothesis, not demonstrated. Tumors had less TCR diversity than lymph nodes, more than nontumor tissue. The data were judged consistent with most tumor T cells coming from lymph node and expanding in tumor.

Axillary draining lymph nodes of breast cancer patients supplied the node samples. Germline CDR1 and CDR2: DFQATT and SNEGSKA (reference sequence). Deletions cut 8 bases from V and 2 bases from J, with 12 bases between. The CDR3 has 12 residues. This clonotype originated in a female donor with breast cancer. Some clones in this sample may be carry-over from other donors' samples. The chain employs TRBV20-1 and TRBJ2-5, with a possible D match to TRBD1 (5 bases). Material for sequencing was axillary lymph node tissue. CDR3: CSYSGQQETQYF. The CDR3, as DNA: TGCAGTTACTCAGGGCAGCAAGAGACCCAGTACTTC.